What follows are 14 T cell receptor beta chains derived from one specimen sequenced in a study of blood T cells in healthy people across ages. Using a J-beta primer mix together with a sample-barcoded 5' primer, a second PCR was run for roughly 7 to 12 cycles. TCRdb re-derived calls from the 5' RACE reads in MiXCR, one entry per CDR3 protein. The repertoire includes more than 700,000 distinct CDR3 sequences, 53% of them detected once, and approximately 40% sits in the top ten. Input material: blood. The source is a man older than 75 in good health.

The chain recombines TRBV29-1 with TRBJ2-3; D may be TRBD1 or TRBD2 (5 bases each). The CDR3 consists of 12 residues. Germline values: CDR1 SQVTM, CDR2 ANQGSEA. The germline V and J ends were trimmed by 6 bases and 6 bases, with 13 bases remaining between them. The CDR3 nucleotides are TGCAGCGTGCCCCAGGGAGCGGATACGCAGTATTTT. Encoded protein: CSVPQGADTQYF.

This clonotype turned up a few times. The V and J genes are TRBV9 and TRBJ2-1; TRBD2 matches at 13 bases. The CDR3 is 17 residues long. V was pared by 4 bases and J by 5 bases, with 9 bases of the junction left unmatched. The V gene's germline CDR1 is SGDLS and CDR2 YYNGEE. CDR3 bases: TGTGCCAGCAGCTCCAGGGTACTAGCGGGGGGGAACAATGAGCAGTTCTTC. The encoded protein is CASSSRVLAGGNNEQFF.

This sequence joins TRBV2 and TRBJ1-6, with D perhaps TRBD1 (6 bases). This CDR3 region has 14 residues. CDR1 and CDR2 (germline): SNHLY, FYNNEI. The V and J ends lost 8 bases and 10 bases respectively, with 18 bases between them. The CDR3 sequence: CASRERQVQSPLHF. CDR3 sequence (DNA): TGTGCCAGCCGCGAGCGACAGGTCCAATCACCCCTCCACTTT.

This clonotype was observed a few times. J is TRBJ2-7 and V is TRBV4-1; a possible D gene is TRBD1 (6 bases). Germline V gene lookup returns CDR1 MGHRA and CDR2 YSYEKL. Between the trimmed V and J ends, which lost 1 base and 0 bases, there was a span of 10 bases. This CDR3 has 15 amino acids. The CDR3 DNA sequence: TGCGCCAGCAGCCAAGGAACAGGGAGCTCCTACGAGCAGTACTTC. The encoded protein is CASSQGTGSSYEQYF.

The chain has TRBV19 and TRBJ1-5; no firm D call. V lost 3 bases and J lost 11, with 17 bases in between. Germline V gene data show CDR1 as LNHDA and CDR2 as SQIVND (reference sequence). This CDR3 has 14 residues. The CDR3 is CASSIDFGHATQHF. The CDR3 bases are TGTGCCAGTAGTATCGATTTCGGTCATGCGACCCAGCATTTT.

The chain combines TRBV20-1 with TRBJ2-3; maybe TRBD2 (6 bases). The V gene lost 2 bases and the J gene lost 2 bases, with 8 bases spanning the gap. Germline V gives CDR1 DFQATT, CDR2 SNEGSKA (reference sequence). The CDR3 consists of 13 residues. The CDR3: CSARRDFTDTQYF. The CDR3 DNA follows: TGCAGTGCTAGAAGGGACTTCACAGATACGCAGTATTTT.

The chain uses TRBV6-2 or TRBV6-3 and TRBJ2-7, with 14 positions matching TRBD2. Unmatched junction bases numbered 12, after V lost 7 bases and J lost 4 bases. The CDR3 sequence is 17 residues long. The germline CDR1 and CDR2 sequences are MNHEY and SVGEGT. CDR3 amino acids: CASNPTGTSGRRYEQYF. The DNA for the CDR3 is TGTGCCAGCAACCCAACCGGGACTAGCGGGAGACGTTACGAGCAGTACTTC.

The V gene is TRBV5-5, the J gene TRBJ1-5, with 7 bases identical to TRBD1. J was trimmed by 9 bases and V by 4 bases; bases with no gene match: 10. In germline, CDR1 is SGHKS, CDR2 YYEKEE (reference sequence). This CDR3 is built from 14 residues. The CDR3 here is CASSPGDSLRPQHF. The CDR3 nucleotides are TGTGCCAGCAGCCCCGGGGACAGTTTGAGGCCCCAGCATTTT. The full variable domain, its missing parts supplied by reference TRBV5-5 and TRBJ1-5, is DAGVTQSPTHLIKTRGQQVTLRCSPISGHKSVSWYQQVLGQGPQFIFQYYEKEERGRGNFPDRFSARQFPNYSSELNVNALLLGDSALYLCASSPGDSLRPQHFGDGTRLSIL.

This chain connects TRBV9 to TRBJ2-7; 7 bases are a match to TRBD1. Germline CDR1 and CDR2: SGDLS and YYNGEE. This CDR3 spans 14 amino acids. Trimming took 0 bases from V and 3 from J; bases not matched to a gene: 3. The CDR3 nucleotides are TGTGCCAGCAGCGTAGGGACAGGCCGCTACGAGCAGTACTTC. Its translation: CASSVGTGRYEQYF.

The V call is TRBV5-1, the J call TRBJ1-1, with D hard to call. V was clipped by 3 bases and J by 5 bases, with 14 bases between them. The CDR3 spans 14 residues. The germline CDR1 and CDR2 sequences are SGHRS and YFSETQ. Written as DNA, the CDR3 is TGCGCCAGCAGCTCCTTTTCGGGTAGGACTGAAGCTTTCTTT. Its translation is CASSSFSGRTEAFF.

The rearrangement links TRBV6-6 to TRBJ1-4; a possible D gene is TRBD1 (5 bases). Germline V gives CDR1 MNHNY, CDR2 SVGAGI (reference sequence). CDR3 length equals 15 residues. V was clipped by 5 bases and J by 5 bases, with 15 bases between them. DNA of the CDR3: TGTGCCAGCAGTCACCTTCCGGGACGAAATGAAAAACTGTTTTTT. It codes for CASSHLPGRNEKLFF.

The rearrangement uses TRBV7-8 and TRBJ2-4, with 8 bases identical to TRBD2. V lost 1 base and J lost 6; bases outside the gene matches: 8. This CDR3 contains 16 residues. Germline V gives CDR1 SGHVS, CDR2 FQNEAQ. The CDR3 DNA follows: TGTGCCAGCAGCTTAGGGACTAGCCTGTACTTAAACATTCAGTACTTC. Residues: CASSLGTSLYLNIQYF. Full variable domain (remainder filled in from reference TRBV7-8 and TRBJ2-4): GAGVSQSPRYKVAKRGQDVALRCDPISGHVSLFWYQQALGQGPEFLTYFQNEAQLDKSGLPSDRFFAERPEGSVSTLKIQRTQQEDSAVYLCASSLGTSLYLNIQYFGAGTRLSVL.

The V gene is TRBV25-1, the J gene TRBJ2-7, with 9 bases aligning to TRBD1. Matching the DNA end better, TRBJ2-5 makes the J call doubtful. The germline CDR1 and CDR2 sequences are MGHDK and SYGVNS. This CDR3 region has 15 residues. The CDR3 spells CASSTLDRGRETQYF. The CDR3 DNA is TGTGCCAGCAGTACCCTGGACAGGGGTAGAGAGACCCAGTACTTC.

The gene calls are TRBV6-5 and TRBJ2-1, with TRBD1 identical over 8 bases. Germline assignment: CDR1 MNHEY and CDR2 SVGAGI. This CDR3 has 14 amino acids. The ends lost 6 bases at V and 6 bases at J; junction bases unmatched: 7. This CDR3 reads CASSLPGQGNEQFF. The CDR3 nucleotides read TGTGCCAGCAGCCTCCCCGGACAGGGCAATGAGCAGTTCTTC.